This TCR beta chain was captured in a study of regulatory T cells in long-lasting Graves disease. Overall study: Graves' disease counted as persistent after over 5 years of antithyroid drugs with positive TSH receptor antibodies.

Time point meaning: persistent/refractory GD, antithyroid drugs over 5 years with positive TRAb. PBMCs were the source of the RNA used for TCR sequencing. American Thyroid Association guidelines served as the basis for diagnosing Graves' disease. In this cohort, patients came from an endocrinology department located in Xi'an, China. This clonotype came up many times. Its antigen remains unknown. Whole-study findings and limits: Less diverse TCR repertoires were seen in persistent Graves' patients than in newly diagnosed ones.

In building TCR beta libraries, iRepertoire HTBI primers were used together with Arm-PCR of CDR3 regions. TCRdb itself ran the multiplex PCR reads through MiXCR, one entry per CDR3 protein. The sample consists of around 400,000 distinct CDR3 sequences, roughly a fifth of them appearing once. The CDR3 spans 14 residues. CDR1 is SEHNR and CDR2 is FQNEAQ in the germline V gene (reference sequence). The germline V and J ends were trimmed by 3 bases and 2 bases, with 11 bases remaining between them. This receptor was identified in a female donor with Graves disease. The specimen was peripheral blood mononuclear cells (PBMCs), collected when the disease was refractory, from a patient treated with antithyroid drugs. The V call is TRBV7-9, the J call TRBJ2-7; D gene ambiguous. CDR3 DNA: TGTGCCAGCAGCTTGTCGGACGCGCCCTACGAGCAGTACTTC. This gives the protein CASSLSDAPYEQYF.